This T cell receptor beta chain is drawn from a study of blood T cell repertoires in COVID-19. Study-wide background: Acute and convalescent COVID-19 samples came from the United States, Italy and Spain. Sources were T cells, B-cell-depleted T cells, or PBMCs; the material itself was cDNA or gDNA.

The CDR3 spans 12 residues. Germline values: CDR1 SGHNT, CDR2 YYREEE (reference sequence). Trimming stripped 3 bases from V and 3 bases from J, with 7 bases between. This clone was seen a single time. How the authors handled the data: The assay estimated nucleated cells by amplifying reference gene primers. Assay used: immunoSEQ multiplex PCR; TCRdb lists only in-frame clones, some missing. V, J and clone size are those of that table, while D and trimming were read from the DNA. Here the sample spans approximately 300,000 clones, around 89% being singletons. This chain connects TRBV5-4 to TRBJ2-7; D is perhaps TRBD2 (6 bases). The sample taken for sequencing was peripheral blood. The receptor's source is a man between 25 and 39 years old with acute or convalescent COVID-19. Written as DNA, the CDR3 is TGTGCCAGCAGCTGGAGGGACTACGAGCAGTACTTC. This translates into CASSWRDYEQYF.